This T cell receptor beta chain was identified in a study of molecular identifiers for immune sequencing clone quantification. V lost 4 bases to trimming and J lost 7 bases, with 20 bases between them. This CDR3 has 15 residues. Germline CDR1 reads LGHDT; CDR2 reads YNNKEL (reference sequence). TCRdb independently ran MiXCR on the PCR reads; one entry per CDR3 protein. The data contain hundreds of thousands of distinct CDR3 sequences, just under 20% of them seen just once; the ten biggest clones take up around 0.86%. The sequence was collected from a human donor in good health. Some libraries in this study had Jurkat cell RNA spiked in. What was sequenced was naive CD8+ T cells from blood, with Jurkat cell RNA spiked in. Regarding subset: FACS-sorted CD8+CD4-CCR7+CD45RA+ naive T cells. The chain is built from TRBV3-1 and TRBJ2-7, with a weak D call TRBD1 (6 bases). DNA of the CDR3: TGTGCCAGCAGCCCCCACCGGGACATAGTACGAGAGCAGTACTTC. This codes for CASSPHRDIVREQYF.